The 20 T cell receptor beta chains in this list originate from one sample, sequenced in a study of T-cell memory formation after mild COVID-19. TCRdb itself ran the 5' RACE reads through MiXCR, one entry per CDR3 protein. This repertoire shows around 340,000 distinct CDR3 sequences, approximately 15% found once; its top ten account for less than 25%. The sequencing sample was made of PBMCs or a T cell subset sorted from them (not recorded which). All receptors derive from a man in his late teens or twenties who had mild COVID-19 (a few samples of this study predate the infection). Cell type and time point are not known.

CDR3 sequence reads: CASSQGPGGPIIQYF. DNA of the CDR3: TGCGCCAGCAGCCAAGGTCCAGGGGGGCCGATAATTCAGTACTTC. The chain combines TRBV4-3 with TRBJ2-4; TRBD1 is a possible D gene (7 bases). This CDR3 has 15 residues. Germline CDR1 is LGHNA and CDR2 is YSLEER. V shed 1 base and J shed 10 bases, with 17 bases lying between them.

Here the CDR3 reads CASSLSTGYNEQFF. The DNA for the CDR3 is TGTGCCAGCAGTTTATCCACAGGGTACAATGAGCAGTTCTTC. The chain is built from TRBV27 and TRBJ2-1, with D possibly matching TRBD1 (6 bases). The CDR3 sequence is 14 residues long. The germline V gene encodes CDR1 MNHEY and CDR2 SMNVEV (reference sequence). V lost 0 bases, J lost 4 bases, and 7 bases lay in between.

V is TRBV7-8 and J is TRBJ1-2; TRBD1 is a possible D gene (5 bases). V was trimmed by 5 bases and J by 2 bases, leaving 18 bases between them. The germline CDR1 and CDR2 sequences are SGHVS and FQNEAQ. The CDR3 consists of 16 residues. Written as DNA, the CDR3 is TGTGCCAGCAGCCCCCAAGACAGACGCAAAAACTATGGCTACACCTTC. Amino acid sequence: CASSPQDRRKNYGYTF.

This chain links TRBV15 with TRBJ1-5; no firm D call. With 5 bases removed from V and 9 bases from J, the gap between germline ends came to 11 bases. This CDR3 is built from 12 residues. Germline CDR1 is LNHNV and CDR2 is YYDKDF (reference sequence). CDR3: CATSVPLGPQHF. The CDR3 DNA sequence: TGTGCCACCAGCGTCCCCCTCGGGCCCCAGCATTTT. The whole variable domain, filled in from reference TRBV15 and TRBJ1-5, reads DAMVIQNPRYQVTQFGKPVTLSCSQTLNHNVMYWYQQKSSQAPKLLFHYYDKDFNNEADTPDNFQSRRPNTSFCFLDIRSPGLGDTAMYLCATSVPLGPQHFGDGTRLSIL.

The chain is built from TRBV7-2 and TRBJ2-7, with 7 bases identical to TRBD2. V dropped 8 bases and J dropped 2; count of bases not matched to a gene: 12. The CDR3 is made up of 15 amino acids. Germline CDR1 SGHTA, CDR2 FQGNSA. CDR3 sequence: CASCRDYLFTYEQYF. The CDR3 bases are TGTGCCAGCTGCCGGGACTACCTTTTTACCTACGAGCAGTACTTC.

The gene calls are TRBV4-2 and TRBJ1-4; D is possibly TRBD1 (5 bases). The V gene lost 1 base and the J gene lost 1 base, with 13 bases spanning the gap. CDR1 and CDR2 from the germline V gene are LGHNA and YNFKEQ. The CDR3 sequence is 17 residues long. CDR3 in DNA: TGTGCCAGCAGCCAAGGGGCGGGGGGGGTAACTAATGAAAAACTGTTTTTT. Encoded protein: CASSQGAGGVTNEKLFF.

The chain links TRBV19 to TRBJ2-1; D gene uncertain. The length of the CDR3 is 14 residues. Germline V gene data show CDR1 as LNHDA and CDR2 as SQIVND (reference sequence). Trimming removed 4 bases at V and 8 bases at J, with 15 bases between. The CDR3 nucleotides are TGTGCCAGTAGTAAACTGGCACCCCAGGATGAGCAGTTCTTC. Translated: CASSKLAPQDEQFF.

This clonotype was counted a few times. The chain joins TRBV29-1 to TRBJ2-7, with D possibly being TRBD2 (5 bases). Trimming shortened V by 1 base and J by 0 bases, and 7 bases separated the two germline ends. Germline CDR1 and CDR2: SQVTM and ANQGSEA. There are 13 residues in the CDR3. This CDR3 is CSVEVRDSYEQYF. The CDR3 DNA sequence: TGCAGCGTTGAAGTTCGGGACTCCTACGAGCAGTACTTC.

This clonotype was observed a few times. V usage is TRBV6-5 and J usage is TRBJ2-6, with a weak D call TRBD2 (5 bases). The CDR3 contains 17 residues. Germline CDR1 MNHEY, CDR2 SVGAGI. V lost 1 base to trimming and J lost 0 bases, with 10 bases between them. The CDR3 sequence is CASSYWGADSGANVLTF. The CDR3 bases are TGTGCCAGCAGTTACTGGGGAGCAGACTCTGGGGCCAACGTCCTGACTTTC.

The chain is built from TRBV24-1 and TRBJ2-1, with D unresolved. With 5 bases removed from V and 6 bases from J, the gap between germline ends came to 13 bases. The CDR3 runs 14 residues. The germline V gene has CDR1 KGHDR and CDR2 SFDVKD. In nucleotides, the CDR3 is TGTGCCACCAGTGTGGCCGAAAGACTCAATGAGCAGTTCTTC. Translated, it gives CATSVAERLNEQFF.

This chain joins TRBV15 and TRBJ1-1; 10 nucleotides agree with TRBD1. CDR1 and CDR2 (germline): LNHNV, YYDKDF (reference sequence). V dropped 1 base and J dropped 5; count of bases not matched to a gene: 10. This CDR3 has 17 amino acids. The CDR3 DNA reads TGTGCCACCAGCAGAGCCGGGACAGGGGAGGGTTTGACTGAAGCTTTCTTT. Residues: CATSRAGTGEGLTEAFF.

This chain links TRBV25-1 with TRBJ2-1; D gene ambiguous. This CDR3 is 10 amino acids long. Germline V gene lookup returns CDR1 MGHDK and CDR2 SYGVNS. Between the trimmed V and J ends, which lost 2 bases and 8 bases, there was a span of 1 base. DNA for the CDR3: TGTGCCAGCAGTGAAGATGAGCAGTTCTTC. Translation gives CASSEDEQFF.

This clonotype was recorded a few times. The rearrangement links TRBV6-1 to TRBJ2-7; D uncertain. In germline, CDR1 is MNHNS, CDR2 SASEGT. Trimming removed 0 bases at V and 3 bases at J, with 6 bases between. The CDR3 spans 13 residues. In DNA, the CDR3 is TGTGCCAGCAGTGAAGCCCTGTACTACGAGCAGTACTTC. It is translated as CASSEALYYEQYF.

The V call is TRBV20-1, the J call TRBJ2-7; perhaps D is TRBD1 or TRBD2 (5 bases each). V lost 6 bases and J 4 bases, leaving 16 bases between the germline ends. This CDR3 region has 13 residues. CDR1 is DFQATT and CDR2 is SNEGSKA in the germline V gene (reference sequence). The CDR3 loop reads CSATGTAWYEQYF. The CDR3 nucleotides read TGCAGTGCAACCGGGACCGCCTGGTACGAGCAGTACTTC.

This chain connects TRBV7-8 to TRBJ2-1, with 8 bases that match TRBD2. CDR1 and CDR2 (germline): SGHVS, FQNEAQ. V shed 7 bases, J shed 8 bases, and the junction held 13 bases outside the gene matches. This CDR3 comprises 15 residues. The CDR3 nucleotides read TGTGCCAGCACATTACGGGGGGGCCAGTTCGATGAGCAGTTCTTC. This encodes CASTLRGGQFDEQFF.

For the CDR3, the DNA is TGTGCCAGCAGCTTAGGTCCGAATTCCCCCGGGGATGAGCAGTTCTTC. This codes for CASSLGPNSPGDEQFF. The rearrangement uses TRBV7-9 and TRBJ2-1, with TRBD2 as a possible D gene (5 bases). The germline gives CDR1 SEHNR, CDR2 FQNEAQ (reference sequence). The V end lost 1 base, the J end lost 8 bases, and 18 bases lay between the germline ends. The CDR3 length is 16 residues.

This clonotype was seen more than once but under ten times. The gene calls are TRBV7-6 and TRBJ2-5; 8 bases agree with TRBD2. Per germline, CDR1 SGHVS and CDR2 FNYEAQ. The length of the CDR3 is 14 residues. V lost 3 bases and J lost 5; bases outside the gene matches: 5. DNA of the CDR3: TGTGCCAGCAGCTTTCTCGCTAGCGGGGAGACCCAGTACTTC. Its translation is CASSFLASGETQYF.

This clonotype showed up many times. The chain joins TRBV5-1 to TRBJ2-1; possibly TRBD1 or TRBD2 for D (5 bases each). Germline loops: CDR1 SGHRS, CDR2 YFSETQ. The CDR3 is 13 amino acids. Trimming shortened V by 2 bases and J by 6 bases, and 9 bases separated the two germline ends. The CDR3 protein is CASSLGDPNEQFF. In nucleotides, the CDR3 is TGCGCCAGCAGCTTAGGGGACCCCAATGAGCAGTTCTTC. Based on the CDR3 plus reference TRBV5-1 and TRBJ2-1, the full variable domain is KAGVTQTPRYLIKTRGQQVTLSCSPISGHRSVSWYQQTPGQGLQFLFEYFSETQRNKGNFPGRFSGRQFSNSRSEMNVSTLELGDSALYLCASSLGDPNEQFFGPGTRLTVL.

This clonotype was observed at least ten times. This chain links TRBV7-2 with TRBJ2-5, with no clear D. V was clipped by 3 bases and J by 4 bases, with 12 bases between them. CDR1 SGHTA and CDR2 FQGNSA come from the germline V gene. The length of the CDR3 is 14 residues. This chain's CDR3 is CASSFQDWTETQYF. CDR3 coding DNA: TGTGCCAGCAGCTTTCAGGATTGGACAGAGACCCAGTACTTC.

This clonotype was seen repeatedly, ten times or more. This sequence joins TRBV28 and TRBJ2-3; 10 positions match TRBD2. V dropped 5 bases and J dropped 1; count of bases not matched to a gene: 6. From germline, CDR1 is MDHEN and CDR2 SYDVKM. The CDR3 length is 16 residues. CDR3 DNA sequence: TGTGCCAGCAGTCCCCAAGCGGGGGGGCGCACAGATACGCAGTATTTT. Translating gives CASSPQAGGRTDTQYF.